This T cell receptor beta chain was sequenced during a study of blood T cell repertoires in COVID-19. Background on the study: Nucleic acid was either cDNA or gDNA, and it came from T cells, B-cell-depleted T cells, or PBMCs.

The germline V gene encodes CDR1 GTSNPN and CDR2 SVGIG (reference sequence). The CDR3 is 14 amino acids. J lost 11 bases, V lost 7 bases, and 13 bases had no gene match. The participants were between roughly 18 and 89 years old and came from about two dozen US areas. Participants' own reports of clinical history determined their cohort assignment. Original handling: From reference gene primer amplification, estimates of nucleated cell counts were derived. This table comes from immunoSEQ multiplex PCR, and its TCRdb copy is limited to in-frame clones, with some not included. V and J calls plus clone size are reproduced from that table; the DNA served to infer D and trimming. Of about 180,000 clones listed, roughly 89% are singletons.

The rearrangement links TRBV30 to TRBJ1-3; 11 nucleotides agree with TRBD1. The receptor's source is a woman aged 40 to 50 with acute COVID-19. Sequencing was carried out using PBMCs or T cells enriched from blood (not recorded which). The CDR3 sequence: CAFSQQGQGDPIYF. The CDR3 DNA is TGTGCCTTTTCTCAGCAGGGACAGGGGGATCCCATATATTTT.